This TCR beta chain was sequenced in a study of CD8+ T cells in alopecia areata. Notes on the study in general: Higher clonality and more expanded CD8+ clones appeared in lesional than normal scalp. Relative to mice, TCR sharing across patients was less clear, a difference possibly HLA-related.

Deletions cut 2 bases from V and 5 bases from J, with 15 bases between. CDR3 length equals 15 residues. Germline-derived CDR1 and CDR2 are SNHLY and FYNNEI. With regard to this clone: Its antigen is not known.

RNA was isolated and reverse transcribed to cDNA, the sequencing template. Here immunoSEQ multiplex PCR was the method, and the copy in TCRdb shows in-frame clones only, minus some. The sample carries tens of thousands of clones, roughly 47% recorded once. Lesional scalp punch biopsies and peripheral blood came from alopecia areata patients. The chain recombines TRBV2 with TRBJ2-5, with D tentatively TRBD1 or TRBD2 (6 bases each). Sequencing was performed on NKG2D-high CD8+ T cells sorted from blood. The clonotype comes from a human donor with alopecia areata. The CDR3 nucleotides are TGTGCCAGCAGTGAATGGCCCGGGGGCTGGGAGACCCAGTACTTC. This gives the protein CASSEWPGGWETQYF.